This entry concerns a single T cell receptor beta chain. Its antigen is still unknown. The PCR ran on 60 Vbeta and 13 Jbeta primers. Assay used: immunoSEQ multiplex PCR; TCRdb lists only in-frame clones, some missing. The repertoire includes under 200,000 clones, roughly 73% of them detected once, and over 3% sits in the top ten. This sample was included in a study of cytomegalovirus exposure and HLA in healthy donors. Looking at the study overall: Early released data comprised 80 million to 100 million unique TCRs from HLA-typed donors.

Study-wide results and limits: Several top significant clusters appeared, in a later analysis, to be linked to common viral pathogens.

This TCR derives from a female donor in good health and CMV-seronegative. The sequencing input was PBMCs.

CDR3 DNA sequence: TGTGCCAGCAGCCCTGGGCAGGGGAACACTGAAGCTTTCTTT. This translates into CASSPGQGNTEAFF. This chain links TRBV7-3 with TRBJ1-1, with D maybe TRBD1 (5 bases). From germline, CDR1 is SGHTA and CDR2 FQGTGA. This CDR3 contains 14 residues. The V end lost 5 bases, the J end lost 1 base, and 11 bases lay between the germline ends.